These 3 T cell receptor beta chains originate from one sample sequenced in a study of beta chain features in type 1 diabetes. The entirety of the isolated RNA underwent reverse transcription, so expressed TCRB transcripts were sequenced. This table comes from immunoSEQ multiplex PCR, and its TCRdb copy is limited to in-frame clones, with some not included. The data show almost 350,000 clones, less than 9.5% seen once. The sequenced sample consisted of central memory CD4+ T cells from blood. The source is a woman aged 18-29 years in good health.

This clone appeared many times. The chain has TRBV5-1 and TRBJ2-6; D may match TRBD1 or TRBD2 (5 bases each). V was trimmed by 4 bases and J by 3 bases, leaving 20 bases between them. CDR3 length: 18 residues. CDR1 SGHRS and CDR2 YFSETQ come from the germline V gene. The CDR3 region has the DNA TGCGCCAGCAGCCATATCACAGGACTTATCGGTGGGGCCAACGTCCTGACTTTC. Amino acids: CASSHITGLIGGANVLTF. Full variable domain (rest looked up from reference TRBV5-1 and TRBJ2-6): KAGVTQTPRYLIKTRGQQVTLSCSPISGHRSVSWYQQTPGQGLQFLFEYFSETQRNKGNFPGRFSGRQFSNSRSEMNVSTLELGDSALYLCASSHITGLIGGANVLTFGAGSRLTVL.

Many counts were recorded for this clone. The V gene is TRBV29-1, the J gene TRBJ1-4, with 11 positions matching TRBD1. Germline loops: CDR1 SQVTM, CDR2 ANQGSEA. J lost 7 bases, V lost 7 bases, and 8 bases had no gene match. This CDR3 comprises 14 residues. The CDR3 DNA reads as TGCAGCGCATCCGGACAGGGGGCGGGTGAAAAACTGTTTTTT. Encoded protein: CSASGQGAGEKLFF.

The table lists this clone with many counts. The V and J genes are TRBV11-2 and TRBJ2-4; D possibly corresponds to TRBD1 (6 bases). The CDR3 has 13 amino acids. Germline assignment: CDR1 SGHAT and CDR2 FQNNGV. V was cut by 4 bases and J by 6 bases, with 10 bases left in between. CDR3 region: CASSYRDPNIQYF. The CDR3 nucleotides are TGTGCCAGCAGCTACAGGGACCCAAACATTCAGTACTTC.